Listed below are T cell receptor beta chains from one sample, sequenced in a study of identical twins. One entry per CDR3 protein, called by TCRdb with MiXCR from the 5' RACE reads. The data show 200,000 to 250,000 distinct CDR3 sequences, 7.5% seen once. These data were likewise used in another study, on yellow fever vaccine responses in identical twins.

The sequencing input was memory (CD45RO+) T cells sorted from blood. Receptors were obtained from a woman aged 18-29 years in good health. Each CDR3 is given with its conserved first and last residue. The order of the fields is J gene, V gene, D gene, clone size, CDR3 protein, CDR3 DNA. A D gene is named only where the DNA matches it firmly. Rows may omit the clone size; those that give it use once, few, many or a size class.

TRBJ2-1 TRBV13 - - CASSPPRDVSYNEQFF TGTGCCAGCAGTCCGCCCCGGGACGTATCTTACAATGAGCAGTTCTTC
TRBJ2-7 TRBV11-3 - - CASSSRRGDEQYF TGTGCCAGCAGCTCGCGGAGGGGGGACGAGCAGTACTTC
TRBJ2-7 TRBV14 - - CASSQDTSWRYEQYF TGTGCCAGCAGCCAAGATACCTCTTGGCGCTACGAGCAGTACTTC
TRBJ2-2 TRBV11-1 TRBD1 - CASSLVGWDRFTGELFF TGTGCCAGCAGCTTAGTAGGCTGGGACAGGTTTACCGGGGAGCTGTTTTTT
TRBJ2-1 TRBV7-2 TRBD2 few CASSPASGSSYNEQFF TGTGCCAGCAGCCCAGCAAGCGGGAGCTCCTACAATGAGCAGTTCTTC
TRBJ1-5 TRBV2 - few CASSDRGVANQPQHF TGTGCCAGCAGTGATCGGGGGGTTGCCAATCAGCCCCAGCATTTT
TRBJ2-1 TRBV7-2 - - CASSLFGTSEFF TGTGCCAGCAGCTTGTTCGGGACGAGTGAGTTCTTC
TRBJ2-3 TRBV12-3/TRBV12-4 - many CASSLKSGTGDTDTQYF TGTGCCAGCAGTTTAAAATCGGGAACAGGAGACACAGATACGCAGTATTTT
TRBJ2-6 TRBV5-6 TRBD1 - CASILQGTPTSGANVLTF TGTGCCAGCATCCTACAGGGGACACCTACCTCTGGGGCCAACGTCCTGACTTTC
TRBJ2-1 TRBV12-3/TRBV12-4 - many CASELGGYNEQFF TGTGCCAGCGAGTTAGGGGGATACAATGAGCAGTTCTTC
TRBJ1-2 TRBV28 - few CASRVTGKHYGYTF TGTGCCAGCAGAGTAACGGGGAAGCACTATGGCTACACCTTC
TRBJ1-2 TRBV10-3 - few CAISDPGSNYGYTF TGTGCCATCAGTGATCCGGGTTCTAACTATGGCTACACCTTC
TRBJ2-5 TRBV25-1 TRBD2 many CASRALAGGETQYF TGTGCCAGCAGAGCACTAGCGGGAGGGGAGACCCAGTACTTC
TRBJ2-1 TRBV25-1 - - CASTYIGASEQFF TGTGCCAGCACTTATATTGGGGCAAGTGAGCAGTTCTTC
TRBJ1-2 TRBV5-6 TRBD1 many CASSLGATGEGYTF TGTGCCAGCAGCTTGGGTGCGACAGGGGAAGGCTACACCTTC
TRBJ2-7 TRBV15 TRBD1 few CATSRTGNLGVSEQYF TGTGCCACCAGCAGGACAGGGAATTTGGGAGTAAGCGAGCAGTACTTC
TRBJ2-5 TRBV7-8 TRBD1 - CASSLVGQGQETQYF TGTGCCAGCAGCTTAGTAGGACAGGGGCAAGAGACCCAGTACTTC
TRBJ1-5 TRBV6-6 - few CASRDGINQPQHF TGTGCCAGCAGGGACGGAATCAATCAGCCCCAGCATTTT
TRBJ2-7 TRBV3-1 TRBD1 many CASSQGGQGLSVQYF TGTGCCAGCAGCCAAGGAGGACAGGGGCTGTCGGTGCAGTACTTC
TRBJ1-1 TRBV7-2 - - CASSSWGNTEAFF TGTGCCAGCAGCTCCTGGGGAAACACTGAAGCTTTCTTT
TRBJ2-2 TRBV5-1 - - CASSLASGTNTGELFF TGCGCCAGCAGCTTGGCGTCAGGGACGAACACCGGGGAGCTGTTTTTT
TRBJ2-1 TRBV30 TRBD1 - CARNPDRGVRFGSYNEQFF TGTGCCCGAAACCCGGACAGGGGTGTGCGGTTTGGCTCCTACAATGAGCAGTTCTTC
TRBJ2-3 TRBV20-1 TRBD2 many CSARIIAGGDTDTQYF TGCAGTGCTAGGATAATAGCGGGGGGAGACACAGATACGCAGTATTTT
TRBJ2-5 TRBV5-4 TRBD2 - CASSLSPSGGETQYF TGTGCCAGCAGCTTGTCTCCTAGCGGGGGAGAGACCCAGTACTTC
TRBJ2-7 TRBV7-2 TRBD2 - CASSSLAGGRHLYEQYF TGTGCCAGCAGCTCATTAGCGGGGGGGCGCCATTTGTACGAGCAGTACTTC
TRBJ1-1 TRBV18 - few CASSPQSRLNTEAFF TGTGCCAGCTCACCACAATCCCGGTTGAACACTGAAGCTTTCTTT
TRBJ1-2 TRBV5-1 - few CASSFEDYRGGYTF TGCGCCAGCAGCTTTGAAGACTATAGGGGTGGCTACACCTTC
TRBJ2-7 TRBV13 - - CASSYKGVIYEQYF TGTGCCAGCAGCTACAAAGGGGTCATCTACGAGCAGTACTTC
TRBJ2-7 TRBV4-3 - - CASSQERPYEQYF TGCGCCAGCAGCCAAGAGCGGCCCTACGAGCAGTACTTC
TRBJ2-2 TRBV5-6 - few CASSLWVRTTGFRAGELFF TGTGCCAGCAGCTTATGGGTCCGTACAACAGGGTTCCGGGCCGGGGAGCTGTTTTTT
TRBJ2-2 TRBV5-5 - once CASSPALRGGALFF TGTGCCAGCAGCCCCGCGCTCCGTGGCGGGGCGCTGTTTTTT
TRBJ2-1 TRBV20-1 TRBD1 once CSASRQGWQFF TGCAGTGCTAGCAGACAGGGGTGGCAGTTCTTC
TRBJ2-7 TRBV12-3/TRBV12-4 - few CASTQREEQYF TGTGCCAGCACCCAGAGAGAAGAGCAGTACTTC
TRBJ2-1 TRBV5-1 - few CASGRRNRAYNEQFF TGCGCCAGCGGACGTAGGAACAGGGCGTACAATGAGCAGTTCTTC
TRBJ2-5 TRBV20-1 TRBD2 - CSATRSGRQETQYF TGCAGTGCAACTCGAAGCGGGAGGCAAGAGACCCAGTACTTC
TRBJ1-1 TRBV5-1 - many CASSLPGVNTEAFF TGCGCCAGCAGCTTACCCGGGGTGAACACTGAAGCTTTCTTT
TRBJ2-3 TRBV12-3/TRBV12-4 - - CASSLVRSTDTQYF TGTGCCAGCAGTTTAGTACGGTCTACAGATACGCAGTATTTT
TRBJ2-7 TRBV20-1 - - CSARSGDLYEQYF TGCAGTGCTAGATCAGGGGACCTCTACGAGCAGTACTTC
TRBJ2-3 TRBV6-5 - - CARRNSGDFGTDTQYF TGTGCCAGGAGAAACTCGGGGGACTTTGGGACAGATACGCAGTATTTT
TRBJ2-2 TRBV25-1 TRBD1 many CASGQGFGELFF TGTGCCAGCGGACAGGGGTTTGGGGAGCTGTTTTTT
TRBJ2-3 TRBV7-9 - - CASSPNTDPQYF TGTGCCAGCAGCCCAAACACAGATCCGCAGTATTTT
TRBJ1-2 TRBV20-1 TRBD1 few CSARVGTGNYGYTF TGCAGTGCTAGAGTGGGGACAGGGAACTATGGCTACACCTTC
TRBJ2-3 TRBV2 - - CASSVQGAADTQYF TGTGCCAGCAGTGTCCAGGGTGCGGCAGATACGCAGTATTTT
TRBJ2-7 TRBV6-1 - few CASSRFQIGPSYEQYF TGTGCCAGCAGTCGCTTCCAGATCGGACCCTCCTACGAGCAGTACTTC
TRBJ2-7 TRBV28 - - CASRGNYEQNF TGTGCCAGCAGGGGGAACTACGAGCAGAACTTC
TRBJ2-5 TRBV19 - few CASSIQDGETQYF TGTGCCAGTAGTATACAGGATGGGGAGACCCAGTACTTC
TRBJ2-1 TRBV20-1 TRBD1 many CSAGDRRRVRNEQFF TGCAGTGCCGGGGACAGACGTAGGGTGCGCAATGAGCAGTTCTTC
TRBJ2-1 TRBV9 - few CASSVGRYNEQFF TGTGCCAGCAGCGTAGGACGATACAATGAGCAGTTCTTC
TRBJ2-3 TRBV5-1 TRBD2 - CASSNGGSTDTQYF TGCGCCAGCAGCAACGGGGGGAGCACAGATACGCAGTATTTT
TRBJ2-3 TRBV20-1 - - CSARDGASTDTQYF TGCAGTGCTAGAGATGGGGCCTCCACAGATACGCAGTATTTT
TRBJ1-5 TRBV6-2/TRBV6-3 TRBD1 many CASRGTGSRNQPQHF TGTGCCAGCAGGGGGACAGGGTCGCGGAATCAGCCCCAGCATTTT
TRBJ1-5 TRBV10-2 - few CATQHALGVGNQPQHF TGCGCCACCCAACACGCTCTAGGGGTGGGAAATCAGCCCCAGCATTTT
TRBJ1-2 TRBV2 TRBD1 few CASKRQGAWVSYGYTF TGTGCCAGCAAGAGACAGGGGGCGTGGGTTAGTTATGGCTACACCTTC
TRBJ2-1 TRBV6-2/TRBV6-3 TRBD2 few CASRGLAGANSYNEQFF TGTGCCAGCAGGGGACTAGCGGGAGCAAACTCCTACAATGAGCAGTTCTTC